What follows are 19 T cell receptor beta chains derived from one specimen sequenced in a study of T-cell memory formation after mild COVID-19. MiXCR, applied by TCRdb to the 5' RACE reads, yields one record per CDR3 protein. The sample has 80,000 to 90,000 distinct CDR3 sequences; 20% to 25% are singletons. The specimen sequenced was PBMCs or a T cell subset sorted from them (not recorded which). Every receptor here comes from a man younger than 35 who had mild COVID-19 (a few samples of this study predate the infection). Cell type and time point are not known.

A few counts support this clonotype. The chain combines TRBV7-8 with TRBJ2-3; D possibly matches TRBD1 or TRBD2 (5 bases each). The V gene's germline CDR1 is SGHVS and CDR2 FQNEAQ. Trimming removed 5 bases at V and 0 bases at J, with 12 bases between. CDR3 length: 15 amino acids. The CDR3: CASSLRWDSTDTQYF. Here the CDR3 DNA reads TGTGCCAGCAGCCTTAGATGGGACAGCACAGATACGCAGTATTTT. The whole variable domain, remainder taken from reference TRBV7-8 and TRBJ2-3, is GAGVSQSPRYKVAKRGQDVALRCDPISGHVSLFWYQQALGQGPEFLTYFQNEAQLDKSGLPSDRFFAERPEGSVSTLKIQRTQQEDSAVYLCASSLRWDSTDTQYFGPGTRLTVL.

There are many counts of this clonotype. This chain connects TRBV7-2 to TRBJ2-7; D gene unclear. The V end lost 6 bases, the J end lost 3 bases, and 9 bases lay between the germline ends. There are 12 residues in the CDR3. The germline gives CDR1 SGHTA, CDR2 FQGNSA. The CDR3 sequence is CASSLPGYEQYF. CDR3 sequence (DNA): TGTGCCAGCAGTTTACCGGGCTACGAGCAGTACTTC.

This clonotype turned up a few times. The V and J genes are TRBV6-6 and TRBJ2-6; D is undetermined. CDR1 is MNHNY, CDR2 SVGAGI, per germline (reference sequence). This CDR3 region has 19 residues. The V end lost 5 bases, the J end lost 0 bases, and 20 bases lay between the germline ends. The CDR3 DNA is TGTGCCAGCAGTAACGTAGTGGCAACCATGTACTCTGGGGCCAACGTCCTGACTTTC. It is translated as CASSNVVATMYSGANVLTF.

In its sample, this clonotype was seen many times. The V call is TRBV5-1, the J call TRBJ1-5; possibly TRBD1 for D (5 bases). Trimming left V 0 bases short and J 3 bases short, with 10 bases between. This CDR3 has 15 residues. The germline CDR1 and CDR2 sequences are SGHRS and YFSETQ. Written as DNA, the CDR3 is TGCGCCAGCAGCTTGGACGGGGGAGACAATCAGCCCCAGCATTTT. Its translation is CASSLDGGDNQPQHF.

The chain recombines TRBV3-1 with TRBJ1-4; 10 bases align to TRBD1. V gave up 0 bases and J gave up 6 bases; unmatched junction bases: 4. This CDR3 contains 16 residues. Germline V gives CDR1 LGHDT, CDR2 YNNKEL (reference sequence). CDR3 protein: CASSQDLTGGYEKLFF. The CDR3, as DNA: TGTGCCAGCAGCCAAGATTTGACAGGGGGCTATGAAAAACTGTTTTTT.

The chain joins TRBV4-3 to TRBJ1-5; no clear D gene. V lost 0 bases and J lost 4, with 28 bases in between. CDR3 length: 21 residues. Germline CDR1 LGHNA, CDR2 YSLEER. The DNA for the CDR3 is TGCGCCAGCAGCCAAGATCCCGTGGGTGCGTCAGCCGATCGTAGTAATCAGCCCCAGCATTTT. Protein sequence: CASSQDPVGASADRSNQPQHF.

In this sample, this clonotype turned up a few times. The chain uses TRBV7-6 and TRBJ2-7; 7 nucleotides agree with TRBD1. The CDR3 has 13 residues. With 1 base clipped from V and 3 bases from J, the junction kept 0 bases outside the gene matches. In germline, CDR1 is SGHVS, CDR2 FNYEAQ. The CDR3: CASSLGDSYEQYV. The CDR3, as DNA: TGTGCCAGCAGCTTAGGGGACAGCTACGAGCAGTACGTC.

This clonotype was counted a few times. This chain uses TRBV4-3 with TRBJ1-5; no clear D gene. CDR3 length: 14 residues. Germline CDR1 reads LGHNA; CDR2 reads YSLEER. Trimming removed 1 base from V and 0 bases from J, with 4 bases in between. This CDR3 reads CASSQVYSNQPQHF. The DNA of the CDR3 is TGCGCCAGCAGCCAAGTATATAGCAATCAGCCCCAGCATTTT.

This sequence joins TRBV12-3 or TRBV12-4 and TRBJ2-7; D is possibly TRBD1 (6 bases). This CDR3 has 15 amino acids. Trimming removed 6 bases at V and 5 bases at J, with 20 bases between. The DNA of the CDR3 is TGTGCCAGCAGCCGGAAGGGGGTAGGCGAAGACGAGCAGTACTTC. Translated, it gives CASSRKGVGEDEQYF.

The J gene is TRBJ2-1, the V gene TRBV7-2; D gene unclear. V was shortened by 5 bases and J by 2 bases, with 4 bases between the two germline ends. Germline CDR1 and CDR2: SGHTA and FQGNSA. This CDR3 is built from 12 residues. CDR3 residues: CASSLTYNEQFF. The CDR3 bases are TGTGCCAGCAGCCTCACCTACAATGAGCAGTTCTTC.

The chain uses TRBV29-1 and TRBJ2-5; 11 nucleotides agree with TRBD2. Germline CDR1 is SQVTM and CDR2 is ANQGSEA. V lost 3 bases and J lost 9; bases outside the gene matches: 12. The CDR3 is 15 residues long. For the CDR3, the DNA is TGCAGCGTTGAGGCTAGCGGGGGGCAAGTGGGAGCCCAGTACTTC. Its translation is CSVEASGGQVGAQYF.

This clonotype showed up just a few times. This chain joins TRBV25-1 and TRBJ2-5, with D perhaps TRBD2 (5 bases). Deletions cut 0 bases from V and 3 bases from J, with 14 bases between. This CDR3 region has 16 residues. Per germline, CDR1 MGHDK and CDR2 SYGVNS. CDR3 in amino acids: CASSEYEGWEKETQYF. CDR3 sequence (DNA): TGTGCCAGCAGTGAATATGAGGGATGGGAAAAAGAGACCCAGTACTTC.

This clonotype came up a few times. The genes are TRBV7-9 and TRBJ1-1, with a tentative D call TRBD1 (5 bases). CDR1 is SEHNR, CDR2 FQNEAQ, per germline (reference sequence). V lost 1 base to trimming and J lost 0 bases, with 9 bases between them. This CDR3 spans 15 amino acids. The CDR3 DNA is TGTGCCAGCAGCTTAGAACTGGGGGTGAACACTGAAGCTTTCTTT. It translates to CASSLELGVNTEAFF.

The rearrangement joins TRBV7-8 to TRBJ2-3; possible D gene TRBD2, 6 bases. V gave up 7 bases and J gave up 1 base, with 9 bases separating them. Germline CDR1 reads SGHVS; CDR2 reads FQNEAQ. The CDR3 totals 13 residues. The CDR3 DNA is TGTGCCAGCAACGGGGAGGGCACAGATACGCAGTATTTT. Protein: CASNGEGTDTQYF.

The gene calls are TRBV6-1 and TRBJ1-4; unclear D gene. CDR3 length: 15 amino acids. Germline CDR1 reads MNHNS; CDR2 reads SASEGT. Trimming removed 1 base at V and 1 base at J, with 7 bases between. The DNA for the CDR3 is TGTGCCAGCAGTGAAGATTGGGGAACTAATGAAAAACTGTTTTTT. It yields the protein CASSEDWGTNEKLFF.

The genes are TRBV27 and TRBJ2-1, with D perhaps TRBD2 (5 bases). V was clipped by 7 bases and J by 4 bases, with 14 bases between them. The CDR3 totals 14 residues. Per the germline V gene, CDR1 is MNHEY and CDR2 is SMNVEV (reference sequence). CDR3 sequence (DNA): TGTGCCAGCACCCCGAGGGCAGCATACAATGAGCAGTTCTTC. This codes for CASTPRAAYNEQFF.

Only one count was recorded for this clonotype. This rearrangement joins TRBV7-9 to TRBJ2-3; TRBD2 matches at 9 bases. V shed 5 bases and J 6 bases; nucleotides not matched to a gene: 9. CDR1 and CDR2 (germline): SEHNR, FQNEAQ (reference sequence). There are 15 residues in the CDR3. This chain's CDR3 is CASSQTSGSQDTQYF. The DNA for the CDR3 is TGTGCCAGCAGCCAGACTAGCGGCTCACAGGATACGCAGTATTTT.

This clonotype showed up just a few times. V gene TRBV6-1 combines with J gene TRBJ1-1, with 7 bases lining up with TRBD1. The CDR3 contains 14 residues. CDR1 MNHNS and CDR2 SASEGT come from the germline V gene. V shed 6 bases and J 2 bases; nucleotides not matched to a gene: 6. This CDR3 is CASRKQGSNTEAFF. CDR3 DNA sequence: TGTGCCAGCAGGAAACAGGGGTCAAACACTGAAGCTTTCTTT.

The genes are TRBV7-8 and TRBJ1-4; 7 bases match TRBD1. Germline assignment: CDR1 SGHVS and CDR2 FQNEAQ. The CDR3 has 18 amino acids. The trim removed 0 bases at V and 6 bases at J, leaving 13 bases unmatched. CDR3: CASSLASTGETRHEKLFF. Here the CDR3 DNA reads TGTGCCAGCAGCTTAGCGAGCACAGGGGAAACACGACATGAAAAACTGTTTTTT.